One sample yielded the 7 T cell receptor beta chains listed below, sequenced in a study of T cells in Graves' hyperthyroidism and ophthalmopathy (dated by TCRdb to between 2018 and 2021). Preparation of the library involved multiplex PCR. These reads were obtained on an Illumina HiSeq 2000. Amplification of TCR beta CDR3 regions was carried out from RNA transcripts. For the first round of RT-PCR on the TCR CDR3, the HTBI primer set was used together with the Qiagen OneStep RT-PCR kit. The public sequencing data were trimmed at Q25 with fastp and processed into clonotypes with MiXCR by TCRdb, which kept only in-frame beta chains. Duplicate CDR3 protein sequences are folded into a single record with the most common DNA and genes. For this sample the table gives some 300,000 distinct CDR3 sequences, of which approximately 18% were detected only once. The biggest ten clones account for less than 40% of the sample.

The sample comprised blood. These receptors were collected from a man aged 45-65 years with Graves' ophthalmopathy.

The CDR3 is CASSFLGITNEQFF. DNA of the CDR3: TGTGCCAGCAGTTTTCTAGGAATCACCAATGAGCAGTTCTTC. This rearrangement joins TRBV27 to TRBJ2-1; D is undetermined. Trimming took 3 bases from V and 6 from J, leaving 12 bases between them. This CDR3 has 14 amino acids. CDR1 and CDR2 from the germline V gene are MNHEY and SMNVEV (reference sequence).

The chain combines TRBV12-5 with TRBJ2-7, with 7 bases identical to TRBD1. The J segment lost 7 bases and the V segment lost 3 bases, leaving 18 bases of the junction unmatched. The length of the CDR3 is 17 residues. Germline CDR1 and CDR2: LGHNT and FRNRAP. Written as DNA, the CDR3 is TGTGCTAGTGGTTTCCCCTACCCCGGGACAGTGGGCTATGAGCAGTACTTC. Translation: CASGFPYPGTVGYEQYF.

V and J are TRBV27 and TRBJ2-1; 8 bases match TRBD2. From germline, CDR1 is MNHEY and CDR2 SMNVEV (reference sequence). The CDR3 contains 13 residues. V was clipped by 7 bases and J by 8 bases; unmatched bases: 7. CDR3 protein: CASTLRGGHEQFF. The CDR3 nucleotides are TGTGCCAGCACCCTACGCGGGGGGCATGAGCAGTTCTTC.

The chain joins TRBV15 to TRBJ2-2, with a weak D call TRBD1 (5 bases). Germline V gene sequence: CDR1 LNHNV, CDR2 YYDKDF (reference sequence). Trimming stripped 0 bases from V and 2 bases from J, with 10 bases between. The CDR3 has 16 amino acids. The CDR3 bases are TGTGCCACCAGCAGAGAGGACAAGAGTAACACCGGGGAGCTGTTTTTT. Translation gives CATSREDKSNTGELFF. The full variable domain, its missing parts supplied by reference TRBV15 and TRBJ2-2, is DAMVIQNPRYQVTQFGKPVTLSCSQTLNHNVMYWYQQKSSQAPKLLFHYYDKDFNNEADTPDNFQSRRPNTSFCFLDIRSPGLGDTAMYLCATSREDKSNTGELFFGEGSRLTVL.

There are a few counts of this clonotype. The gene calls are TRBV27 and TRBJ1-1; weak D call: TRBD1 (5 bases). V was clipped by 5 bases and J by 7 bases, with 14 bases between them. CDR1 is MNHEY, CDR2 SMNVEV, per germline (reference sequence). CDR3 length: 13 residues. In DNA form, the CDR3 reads TGTGCCAGCAGTGACTCGAACAGGAGTGAAGCTTTCTTT. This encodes CASSDSNRSEAFF.

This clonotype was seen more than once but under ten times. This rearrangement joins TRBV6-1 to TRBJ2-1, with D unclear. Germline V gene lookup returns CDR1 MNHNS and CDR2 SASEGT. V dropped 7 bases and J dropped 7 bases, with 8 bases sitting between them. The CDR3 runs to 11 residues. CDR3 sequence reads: CASTLLNEQFF. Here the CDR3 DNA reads TGTGCCAGCACTTTATTGAATGAGCAGTTCTTC.

As DNA, the CDR3 is TGTGCCAGCAGCTATGGTGCGGGCTCTGCCTACTCTGGGGCCAACGTCCTGACTTTC. It specifies CASSYGAGSAYSGANVLTF. The chain combines TRBV7-9 with TRBJ2-6, with D tentatively TRBD2 (5 bases). CDR1 is SEHNR and CDR2 is FQNEAQ in the germline V gene (reference sequence). Trimming shortened V by 4 bases and J by 0 bases, and 19 bases separated the two germline ends. The CDR3 runs to 19 residues.